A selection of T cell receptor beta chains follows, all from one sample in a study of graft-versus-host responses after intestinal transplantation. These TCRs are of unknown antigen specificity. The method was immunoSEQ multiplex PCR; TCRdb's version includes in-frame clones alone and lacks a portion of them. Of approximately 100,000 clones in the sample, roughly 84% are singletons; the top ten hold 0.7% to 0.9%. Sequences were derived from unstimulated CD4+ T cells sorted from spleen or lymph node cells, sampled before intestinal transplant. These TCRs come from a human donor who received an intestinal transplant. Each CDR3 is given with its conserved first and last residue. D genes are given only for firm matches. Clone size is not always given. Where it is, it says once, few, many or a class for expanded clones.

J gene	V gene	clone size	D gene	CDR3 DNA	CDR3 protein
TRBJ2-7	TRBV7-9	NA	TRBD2	TGTGCCAGCAGCTCTAACGGGAGGTCCTACGAGCAGTACTTC	CASSSNGRSYEQYF
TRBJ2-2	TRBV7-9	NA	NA	TGTGCCAGCAGCCTCTCCTGGGGGGCGCAAAACACCGGGGAGCTGTTTTTT	CASSLSWGAQNTGELFF
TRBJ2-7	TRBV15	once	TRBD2	TGTGCCACCAGCTTCGGGGGAGCTAGCGGATACGAGCAGTACTTC	CATSFGGASGYEQYF
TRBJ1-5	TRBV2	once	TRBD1	TGTGCCAGCAGAGAGGACAGGATCAATCAGCCCCAGCATTTT	CASREDRINQPQHF
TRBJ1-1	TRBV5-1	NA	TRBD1	TGCGCCAGCAGCTGGGGAGGGGGCTCCGGCACTGAAGCTTTCTTT	CASSWGGGSGTEAFF
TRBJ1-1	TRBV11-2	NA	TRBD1	TGTGCCAGCAGCCCTCTACAGGGGAAGGGAACTGAAGCTTTCTTT	CASSPLQGKGTEAFF
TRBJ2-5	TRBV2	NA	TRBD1	TGTGCCAGCCGGACAGGGCCCGAGACCCAGTACTTC	CASRTGPETQYF
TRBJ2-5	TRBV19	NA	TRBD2	TGTGCCAGTACATCCGGGAGGGCCTTGTACCAAGAGACCCAGTACTTC	CASTSGRALYQETQYF
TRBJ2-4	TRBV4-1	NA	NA	TGCGCCAGCAGCCAAGATCGGGTACCCCAGTACTTC	CASSQDRVPQYF
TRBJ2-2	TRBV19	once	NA	TGTGCCAGTAGTGAGAGGGCCGGCACCGGGGAGCTGTTTTTT	CASSERAGTGELFF
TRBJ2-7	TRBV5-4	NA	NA	TGTGCCAGCAGCTTGGGCGGTCAGGGGGGAGGAGAGCAGTACTTC	CASSLGGQGGGEQYF
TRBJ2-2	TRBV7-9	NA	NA	TGTGCCAGCAGCTTAAAGGCGGGGTTCATCACCGGGGAGCTGTTTTTT	CASSLKAGFITGELFF
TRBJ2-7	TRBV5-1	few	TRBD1	TGCGCCAGCAGCCCCCTACAGGGGCCCAACTCCTACGAGCAGTACTTC	CASSPLQGPNSYEQYF
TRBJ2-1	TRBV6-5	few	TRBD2	TGTGCCAGCAGTCGTAGCGGGAGCCTCCGCAATGAGCAGTTCTTC	CASSRSGSLRNEQFF
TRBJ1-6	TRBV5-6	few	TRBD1	TGTGCCAGCAGCTTGCGTTGGGACAGGGGTAATTCACCCCTCCACTTT	CASSLRWDRGNSPLHF
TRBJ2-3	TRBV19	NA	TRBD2	TGTGCCAGTAGGAAACTAGCGGGTGCCACAGATACGCAGTATTTT	CASRKLAGATDTQYF
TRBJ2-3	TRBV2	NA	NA	TGTGCCAGCGACAGGTCTAGGACAGATACGCAGTATTTT	CASDRSRTDTQYF
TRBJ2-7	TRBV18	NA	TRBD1	TGTGCCAGCTCACCTACGTTGGCAGGGGGCATCTACGAGCAGTACTTC	CASSPTLAGGIYEQYF
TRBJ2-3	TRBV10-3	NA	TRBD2	TGTGCCATCCGGGGGGGAGTGACAGATACGCAGTATTTT	CAIRGGVTDTQYF